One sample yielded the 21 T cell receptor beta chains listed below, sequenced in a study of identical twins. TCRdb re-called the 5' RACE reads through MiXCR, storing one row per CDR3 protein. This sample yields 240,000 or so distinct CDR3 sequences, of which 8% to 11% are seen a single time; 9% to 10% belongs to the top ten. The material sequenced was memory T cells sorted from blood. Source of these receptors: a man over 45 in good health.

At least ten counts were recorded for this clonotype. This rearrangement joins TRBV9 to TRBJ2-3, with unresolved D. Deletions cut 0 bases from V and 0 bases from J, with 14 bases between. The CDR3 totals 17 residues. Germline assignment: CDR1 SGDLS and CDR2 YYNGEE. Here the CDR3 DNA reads TGTGCCAGCAGCGTAGATAACAGCATGATCAGCACAGATACGCAGTATTTT. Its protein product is CASSVDNSMISTDTQYF.

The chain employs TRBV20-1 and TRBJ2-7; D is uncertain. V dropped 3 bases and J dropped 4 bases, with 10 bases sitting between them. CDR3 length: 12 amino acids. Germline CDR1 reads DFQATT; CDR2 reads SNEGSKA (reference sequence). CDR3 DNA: TGCAGTGCTAGTGACGGCGTGTACGAGCAGTACTTC. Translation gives CSASDGVYEQYF.

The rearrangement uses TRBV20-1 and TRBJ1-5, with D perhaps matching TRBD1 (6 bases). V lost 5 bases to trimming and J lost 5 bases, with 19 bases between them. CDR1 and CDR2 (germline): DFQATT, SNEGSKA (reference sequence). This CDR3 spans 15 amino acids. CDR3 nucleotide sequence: TGCAGTGCTCGCCAACATAACAGGGTTCATCAGCCCCAGCATTTT. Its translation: CSARQHNRVHQPQHF.

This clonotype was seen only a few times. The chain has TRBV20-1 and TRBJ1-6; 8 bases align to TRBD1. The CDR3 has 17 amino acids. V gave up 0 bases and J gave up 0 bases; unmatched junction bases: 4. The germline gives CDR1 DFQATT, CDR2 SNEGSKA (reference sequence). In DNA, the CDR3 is TGCAGTGCTAGAGACGGGACAGGATTCTCCTATAATTCACCCCTCCACTTT. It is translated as CSARDGTGFSYNSPLHF.

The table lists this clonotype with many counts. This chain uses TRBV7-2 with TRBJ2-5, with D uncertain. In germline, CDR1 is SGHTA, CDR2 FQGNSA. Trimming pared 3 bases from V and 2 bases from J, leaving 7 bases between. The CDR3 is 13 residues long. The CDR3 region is CASSFSQQETQYF. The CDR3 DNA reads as TGTGCCAGCAGCTTTTCCCAGCAAGAGACCCAGTACTTC.

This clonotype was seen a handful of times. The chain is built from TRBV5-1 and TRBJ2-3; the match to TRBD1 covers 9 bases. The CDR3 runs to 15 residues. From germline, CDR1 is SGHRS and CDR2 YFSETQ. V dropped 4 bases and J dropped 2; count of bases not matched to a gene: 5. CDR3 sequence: CASSTRTGATDTQYF. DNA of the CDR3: TGCGCCAGCAGCACCAGGACAGGGGCCACAGATACGCAGTATTTT.

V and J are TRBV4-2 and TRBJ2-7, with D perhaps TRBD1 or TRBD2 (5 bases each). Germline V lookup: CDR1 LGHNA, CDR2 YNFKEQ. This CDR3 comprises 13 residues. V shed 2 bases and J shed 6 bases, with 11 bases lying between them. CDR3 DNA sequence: TGTGCCAGCAGCCAACTCCGGGACGGCGAGCAGTACTTC. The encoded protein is CASSQLRDGEQYF.

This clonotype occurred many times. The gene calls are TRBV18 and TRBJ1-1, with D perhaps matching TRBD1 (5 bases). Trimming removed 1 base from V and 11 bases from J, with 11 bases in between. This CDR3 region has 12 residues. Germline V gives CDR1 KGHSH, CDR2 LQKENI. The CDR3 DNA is TGTGCCAGCTCACCACGCCAGGGAGAGGCTTTCTTT. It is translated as CASSPRQGEAFF.

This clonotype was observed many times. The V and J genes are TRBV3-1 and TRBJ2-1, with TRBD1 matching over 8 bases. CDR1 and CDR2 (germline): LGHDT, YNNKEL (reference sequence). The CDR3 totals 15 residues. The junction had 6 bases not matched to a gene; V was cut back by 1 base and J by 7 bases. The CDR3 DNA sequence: TGTGCCAGCAGCCAAGTCCAGGGGGCCAGAAATGAGCAGTTCTTC. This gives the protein CASSQVQGARNEQFF.

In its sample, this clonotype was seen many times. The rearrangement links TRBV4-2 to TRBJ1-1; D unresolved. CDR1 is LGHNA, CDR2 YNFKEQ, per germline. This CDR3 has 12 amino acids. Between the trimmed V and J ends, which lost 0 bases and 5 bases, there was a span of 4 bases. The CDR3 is CASSQDLTEAFF. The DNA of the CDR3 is TGTGCCAGCAGCCAAGATTTAACTGAAGCTTTCTTT.

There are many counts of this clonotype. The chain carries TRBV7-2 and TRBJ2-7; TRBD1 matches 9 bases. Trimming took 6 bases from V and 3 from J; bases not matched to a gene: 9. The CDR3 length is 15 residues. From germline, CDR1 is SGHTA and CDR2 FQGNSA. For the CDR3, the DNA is TGTGCCAGCAGGGCCCGCGGGACAGGGTTCTACGAGCAGTACTTC. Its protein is CASRARGTGFYEQYF.

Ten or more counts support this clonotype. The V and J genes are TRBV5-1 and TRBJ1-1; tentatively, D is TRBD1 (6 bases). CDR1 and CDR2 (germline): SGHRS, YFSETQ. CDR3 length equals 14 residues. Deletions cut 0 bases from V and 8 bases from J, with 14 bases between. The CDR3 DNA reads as TGCGCCAGCAGCTTGGAACAGGGCCATTCGGAAGCTTTCTTT. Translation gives CASSLEQGHSEAFF.

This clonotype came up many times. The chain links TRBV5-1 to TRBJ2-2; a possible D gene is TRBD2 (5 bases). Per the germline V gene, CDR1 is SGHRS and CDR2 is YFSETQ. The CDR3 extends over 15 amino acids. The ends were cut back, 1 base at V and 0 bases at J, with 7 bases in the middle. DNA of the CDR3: TGCGCCAGCAGCTTGCGGACTGCGAACACCGGGGAGCTGTTTTTT. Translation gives CASSLRTANTGELFF.

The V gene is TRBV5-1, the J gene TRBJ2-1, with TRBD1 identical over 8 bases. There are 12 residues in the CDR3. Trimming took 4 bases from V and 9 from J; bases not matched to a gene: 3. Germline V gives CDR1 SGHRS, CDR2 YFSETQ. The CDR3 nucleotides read TGCGCCAGCAGCGGGACAGGAACTGAGCAGTTCTTC. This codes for CASSGTGTEQFF.

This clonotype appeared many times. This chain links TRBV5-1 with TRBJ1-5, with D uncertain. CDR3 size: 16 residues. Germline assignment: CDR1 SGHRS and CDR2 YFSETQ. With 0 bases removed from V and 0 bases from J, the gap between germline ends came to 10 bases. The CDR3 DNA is TGCGCCAGCAGCTTGGGCAGCGCTTATAGCAATCAGCCCCAGCATTTT. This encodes CASSLGSAYSNQPQHF.

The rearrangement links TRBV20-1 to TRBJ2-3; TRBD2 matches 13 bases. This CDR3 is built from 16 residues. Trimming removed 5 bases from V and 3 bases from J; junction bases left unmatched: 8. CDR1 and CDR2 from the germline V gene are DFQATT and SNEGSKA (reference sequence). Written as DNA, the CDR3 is TGCAGTGCTGACGGACTAGCGGGAGAAGGTACAGATACGCAGTATTTT. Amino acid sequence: CSADGLAGEGTDTQYF.

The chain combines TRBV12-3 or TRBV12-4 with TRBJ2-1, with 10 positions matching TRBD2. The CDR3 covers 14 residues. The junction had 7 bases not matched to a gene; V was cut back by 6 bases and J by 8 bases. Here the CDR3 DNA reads TGTGCCAGCAGGATAGCGGGGGGAAGCGATGAGCAGTTCTTC. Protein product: CASRIAGGSDEQFF.

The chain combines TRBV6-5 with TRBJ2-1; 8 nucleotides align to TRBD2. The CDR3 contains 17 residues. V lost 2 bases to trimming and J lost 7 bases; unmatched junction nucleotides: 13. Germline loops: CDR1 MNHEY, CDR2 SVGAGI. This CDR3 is CASSYGGGVAGLNEQFF. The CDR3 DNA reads TGTGCCAGCAGTTACGGGGGAGGTGTAGCGGGATTAAATGAGCAGTTCTTC.

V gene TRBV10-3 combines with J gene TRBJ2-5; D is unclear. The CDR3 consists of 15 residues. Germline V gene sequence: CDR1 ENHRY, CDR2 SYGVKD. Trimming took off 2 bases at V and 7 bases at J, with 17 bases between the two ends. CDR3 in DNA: TGTGCCATCAGTGAGCCAAGGGCTGTCCGGTTGACCCAGTACTTC. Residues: CAISEPRAVRLTQYF.

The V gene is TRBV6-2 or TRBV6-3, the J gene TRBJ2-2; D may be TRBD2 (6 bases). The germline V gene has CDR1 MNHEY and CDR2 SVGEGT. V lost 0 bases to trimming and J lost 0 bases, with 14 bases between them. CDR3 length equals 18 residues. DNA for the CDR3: TGTGCCAGCAGTTACTCGGGCCCGGGACTCTCGAACACCGGGGAGCTGTTTTTT. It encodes CASSYSGPGLSNTGELFF.

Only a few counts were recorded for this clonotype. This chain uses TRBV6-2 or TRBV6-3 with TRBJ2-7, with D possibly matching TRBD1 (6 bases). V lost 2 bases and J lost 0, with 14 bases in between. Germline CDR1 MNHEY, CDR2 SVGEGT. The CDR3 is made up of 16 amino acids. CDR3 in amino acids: CASSYTTGHGSYEQYF. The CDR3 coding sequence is TGTGCCAGCAGTTACACCACAGGGCACGGCTCCTACGAGCAGTACTTC.